This TCR beta chain was sequenced during a study of shared clonotypes between healthy human individuals. The sample holds many counts of this clone. Only in-frame clones appear in the TCRdb table, and some are missing; sequencing was by immunoSEQ multiplex PCR. In the table there are a few hundred thousand clones, about 74% of which are singletons. The CDR3 runs 17 residues. Germline V gene data show CDR1 as LGHNA and CDR2 as YNFKEQ. The ends lost 0 bases at V and 0 bases at J; junction bases unmatched: 5. Sequencing was done on a sample of PBMCs. The TCR sequence derives from a woman between 40 and 55 years old in good health. Some clones in this sample may be carry-over from other donors' samples. The chain carries TRBV4-2 and TRBJ2-1; 7 bases line up with TRBD1. CDR3 residues: CASSQDRDSLSYNEQFF. In DNA, the CDR3 is TGTGCCAGCAGCCAAGACCGGGACAGCCTCTCCTACAATGAGCAGTTCTTC.